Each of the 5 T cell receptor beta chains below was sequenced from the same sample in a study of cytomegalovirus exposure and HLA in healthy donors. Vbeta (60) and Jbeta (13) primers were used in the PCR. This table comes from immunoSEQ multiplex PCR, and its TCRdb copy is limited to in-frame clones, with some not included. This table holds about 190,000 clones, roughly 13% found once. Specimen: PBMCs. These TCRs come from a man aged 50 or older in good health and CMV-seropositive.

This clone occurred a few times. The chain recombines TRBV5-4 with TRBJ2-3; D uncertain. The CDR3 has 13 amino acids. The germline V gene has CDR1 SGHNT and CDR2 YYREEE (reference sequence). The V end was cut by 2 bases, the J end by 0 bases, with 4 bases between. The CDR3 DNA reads TGTGCCAGCAGCTTCGAGAGCACAGATACGCAGTATTTT. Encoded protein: CASSFESTDTQYF.

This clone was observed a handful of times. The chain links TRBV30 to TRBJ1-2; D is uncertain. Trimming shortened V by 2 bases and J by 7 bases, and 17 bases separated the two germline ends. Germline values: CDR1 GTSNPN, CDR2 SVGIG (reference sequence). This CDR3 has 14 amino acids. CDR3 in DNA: TGTGCCTGGAGTCCCTTTCCTTCTTACTCTGGCTACACCTTC. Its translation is CAWSPFPSYSGYTF.

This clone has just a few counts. CDR3 nucleotide sequence: TGTGCCAGCAGTACGGTTCTAGGCTCCTACAATGAGCAGTTCTTC. Its translation: CASSTVLGSYNEQFF. V usage is TRBV6-5 and J usage is TRBJ2-1; D is unresolved. Germline CDR1 MNHEY, CDR2 SVGAGI. The V end lost 5 bases, the J end lost 0 bases, and 11 bases lay between the germline ends. The CDR3 is 15 amino acids.

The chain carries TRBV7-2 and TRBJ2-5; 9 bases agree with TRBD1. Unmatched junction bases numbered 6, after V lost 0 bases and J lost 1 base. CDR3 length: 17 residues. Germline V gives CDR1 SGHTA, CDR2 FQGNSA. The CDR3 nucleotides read TGTGCCAGCAGCTTAGCAGGGACAGGGCCTATCCAAGAGACCCAGTACTTC. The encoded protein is CASSLAGTGPIQETQYF.

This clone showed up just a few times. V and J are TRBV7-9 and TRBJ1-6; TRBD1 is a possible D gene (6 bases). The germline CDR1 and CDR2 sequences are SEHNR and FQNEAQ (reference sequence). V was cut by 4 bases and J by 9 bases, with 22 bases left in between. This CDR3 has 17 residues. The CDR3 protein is CASSSKLRTEMSSPLHF. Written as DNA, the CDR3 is TGTGCCAGCAGCTCGAAGTTGCGGACAGAGATGAGTTCACCCCTCCACTTT.